These 20 T cell receptor beta chains came from one sample sequenced in a study of identical twins. TCRdb analysed the 5' RACE reads with MiXCR anew, one entry per CDR3 protein. Among roughly 720,000 distinct CDR3 sequences, around a sixth were seen once, and the ten largest hold over 10%. The data were also submitted as part of a second study, on T cells expressing NK-cell markers.

The sequenced material came from PBMCs. These TCRs come from a woman aged 18-29 years in good health.

A few counts support this clonotype. The V and J genes are TRBV10-3 and TRBJ2-1, with 8 positions matching TRBD2. CDR3 length equals 14 residues. The germline V gene encodes CDR1 ENHRY and CDR2 SYGVKD. V was clipped by 3 bases and J by 5 bases; unmatched bases: 3. CDR3 residues: CAISEERENNEQFF. The CDR3 DNA is TGTGCCATCAGTGAAGAGCGGGAGAACAATGAGCAGTTCTTC.

V usage is TRBV27 and J usage is TRBJ1-6; 8 nucleotides align to TRBD1. With V trimmed by 2 bases and J by 9 bases, 12 bases remained unmatched. Germline V gene data show CDR1 as MNHEY and CDR2 as SMNVEV (reference sequence). The CDR3 is made up of 17 amino acids. In DNA, the CDR3 is TGTGCCAGCAGTTTAATTGGACAGGGCGATTTGCGTTCACCCCTCCACTTT. The encoded protein is CASSLIGQGDLRSPLHF.

This clonotype has a handful of counts. The J gene is TRBJ2-3, the V gene TRBV12-3 or TRBV12-4, with D possibly being TRBD1 (5 bases). This CDR3 is 13 amino acids long. Trimming took off 5 bases at V and 2 bases at J, with 8 bases between the two ends. The CDR3 sequence: CASSARDTDTQYF. CDR3 sequence (DNA): TGTGCCAGCAGTGCCAGGGACACAGATACGCAGTATTTT.

This clonotype has a handful of counts. V and J are TRBV12-3 or TRBV12-4 and TRBJ2-1, with D unclear. This CDR3 spans 10 amino acids. Trimming took off 5 bases at V and 10 bases at J, with 6 bases between the two ends. The CDR3 region is CASSGREQFF. CDR3 sequence (DNA): TGTGCCAGCAGTGGTAGGGAGCAGTTCTTC.

This clonotype has just a few counts. V and J are TRBV3-1 and TRBJ2-7, with TRBD2 as a possible D gene (6 bases). The CDR3 is made up of 13 amino acids. V gave up 7 bases and J gave up 4 bases, with 14 bases separating them. Germline V gene data show CDR1 as LGHDT and CDR2 as YNNKEL (reference sequence). The CDR3 reads CASTPRGFYEQYF. CDR3 sequence (DNA): TGTGCCAGCACGCCACGGGGGTTTTACGAGCAGTACTTC.

The chain has TRBV12-3 or TRBV12-4 and TRBJ1-1; a weak D match, TRBD1 (6 bases). This CDR3 has 15 residues. V was clipped by 6 bases and J by 1 base, with 15 bases between them. CDR3 in DNA: TGTGCCAGCAGCCCACAGGGAAGGAGGAACACTGAAGCTTTCTTT. It is translated as CASSPQGRRNTEAFF.

This clonotype came up a few times. Germline is not matched at one junction end, which may reflect a read error. CDR3 nucleotide sequence: TGCGCCAGCAGCTTGCCCCGGGAGGACTTAACTGACGACTCTACGAGCTTC. This codes for CASSLPREDLTDDSTSF. This rearrangement joins TRBV5-1 to TRBJ2-7, with 7 bases identical to TRBD2. The CDR3 loop spans 17 amino acids. The V gene's germline CDR1 is SGHRS and CDR2 YFSETQ. The full variable domain, with the rest looked up from reference TRBV5-1 and TRBJ2-7, is KAGVTQTPRYLIKTRGQQVTLSCSPISGHRSVSWYQQTPGQGLQFLFEYFSETQRNKGNFPGRFSGRQFSNSRSEMNVSTLELGDSALYLCASSLPREDLTDDSTSFGPGTRLTVT.

This clonotype occurred a few times. V gene TRBV20-1 combines with J gene TRBJ1-1; unclear D gene. The CDR3 is 14 amino acids. Germline CDR1 reads DFQATT; CDR2 reads SNEGSKA (reference sequence). Trimming shortened V by 1 base and J by 5 bases, and 14 bases separated the two germline ends. As DNA, the CDR3 is TGCAGTGCTAGAGCGGCCGGGAGATGGACTGAAGCTTTCTTT. Its translation is CSARAAGRWTEAFF.

The V gene is TRBV6-5, the J gene TRBJ1-2; a weak D match, TRBD1 (6 bases). The V end was cut by 4 bases, the J end by 1 base, with 7 bases between. Looked up from germline, CDR1 is MNHEY and CDR2 is SVGAGI. This CDR3 comprises 13 residues. CDR3 DNA: TGTGCCAGCAGTTGGGACAATAACTATGGCTACACCTTC. Protein: CASSWDNNYGYTF.

The table lists this clonotype with many counts. The J gene is TRBJ1-1, the V gene TRBV12-3 or TRBV12-4; D not certain. The length of the CDR3 is 11 residues. Between the trimmed V and J ends, which lost 6 bases and 10 bases, there was a span of 12 bases. The CDR3 DNA reads TGTGCCAGCAGGGTAGACATGGCAGCTTTCTTT. Translated: CASRVDMAAFF.

This clonotype was detected a few times. This sequence joins TRBV12-3 or TRBV12-4 and TRBJ2-1, with D possibly matching TRBD1 (6 bases). The CDR3 length is 11 residues. Trimming stripped 3 bases from V and 15 bases from J, with 12 bases between. DNA of the CDR3: TGTGCCAGCAGTTTGGGGACACAAAGGTTCTTC. Translating gives CASSLGTQRFF.

This clonotype was seen more than once but under ten times. This chain connects TRBV12-3 or TRBV12-4 to TRBJ2-1; 9 bases align to TRBD1. V shed 4 bases and J 12 bases; nucleotides not matched to a gene: 13. This CDR3 is built from 15 residues. The CDR3 DNA reads as TGTGCCAGCAGTTCCGGGACAGGGACGATTCTATGGCAGTTCTTC. This codes for CASSSGTGTILWQFF.

V usage is TRBV6-6 and J usage is TRBJ2-1; no clear D. The V end lost 8 bases, the J end lost 3 bases, and 8 bases lay between the germline ends. Germline values: CDR1 MNHNY, CDR2 SVGAGI (reference sequence). This CDR3 is built from 12 residues. CDR3 residues: CASVSSYNEQFF. In DNA, the CDR3 is TGTGCCAGCGTTAGCAGCTACAATGAGCAGTTCTTC.

The chain employs TRBV20-1 and TRBJ2-7; 8 nucleotides line up with TRBD1. Germline trimming cut 5 bases from V and 3 bases from J; bases unmatched to any gene: 9. From germline, CDR1 is DFQATT and CDR2 SNEGSKA (reference sequence). This CDR3 is built from 14 residues. In DNA, the CDR3 is TGCAGTGCTGATCCCGGGACAGGTCTCTACGAGCAGTACTTC. Translation gives CSADPGTGLYEQYF.

This clonotype was seen many times. The V and J genes are TRBV12-3 or TRBV12-4 and TRBJ1-2, with D hard to call. CDR3 length: 15 residues. V was clipped by 0 bases and J by 5 bases, with 13 bases between them. Written as DNA, the CDR3 is TGTGCCAGCAGTTTAGCAGAGCCCCTAGGATATGGCTACACCTTC. It codes for CASSLAEPLGYGYTF.

The sample holds a few counts of this clonotype. The rearrangement uses TRBV27 and TRBJ2-7; TRBD2 matches at 8 bases. The J segment lost 6 bases and the V segment lost 5 bases, leaving 9 bases of the junction unmatched. There are 14 residues in the CDR3. The germline gives CDR1 MNHEY, CDR2 SMNVEV (reference sequence). The CDR3 region is CASSQAGVSSEQYF. The CDR3 coding sequence is TGTGCCAGCAGTCAAGCGGGAGTTTCTTCCGAGCAGTACTTC.

The chain links TRBV13 to TRBJ2-1; 8 positions match TRBD2. The germline gives CDR1 PRHDT, CDR2 FYEKMQ (reference sequence). The trim removed 4 bases at V and 5 bases at J, leaving 10 bases unmatched. The CDR3 has 16 amino acids. The CDR3 nucleotides are TGTGCCAGCAGCTCCCCTAGTAGCGGGGATAACAATGAGCAGTTCTTC. Translated, it gives CASSSPSSGDNNEQFF.

This clonotype has only a few counts. V gene TRBV5-1 combines with J gene TRBJ2-3; D might be TRBD1 (5 bases). This CDR3 has 13 residues. The germline V gene encodes CDR1 SGHRS and CDR2 YFSETQ. The V gene lost 4 bases and the J gene lost 3 bases, with 9 bases spanning the gap. Here the CDR3 DNA reads TGCGCCAGCAGCCATGACAGAACAGATACGCAGTATTTT. Translating gives CASSHDRTDTQYF.

This clonotype appeared a few times. This rearrangement joins TRBV15 to TRBJ2-2; maybe TRBD2 (5 bases). The V end lost 1 base, the J end lost 2 bases, and 8 bases lay between the germline ends. The CDR3 runs to 15 residues. The germline V gene encodes CDR1 LNHNV and CDR2 YYDKDF (reference sequence). CDR3 coding DNA: TGTGCCACCAGCAGAGGGACTTCCAACACCGGGGAGCTGTTTTTT. It specifies CATSRGTSNTGELFF.

This chain connects TRBV7-8 to TRBJ2-7; D is unresolved. The CDR3 has 15 amino acids. Trimming took off 0 bases at V and 1 base at J, with 10 bases between the two ends. The germline gives CDR1 SGHVS, CDR2 FQNEAQ. DNA for the CDR3: TGTGCCAGCAGCTTAGCAACGGACGGTTCCTACGAGCAGTACTTC. It specifies CASSLATDGSYEQYF.